This TCR beta chain was obtained from a study of blood T cell repertoires in COVID-19. For the study at large: There were acute and convalescent COVID-19 samples, and they came from the United States, Italy and Spain. T cells, B-cell-depleted T cells, or PBMCs provided the cDNA or gDNA that served as material.

Per the original methods: Estimates of nucleated cell counts were drawn from the amplification of reference gene primers. Sequencing was performed with immunoSEQ multiplex PCR; in TCRdb, only in-frame clones are kept and a portion is missing. V, J and clone size reflect that table, while D and trimming were determined from the DNA. Here the sample spans 400,000 or so clones, approximately 91% being singletons. Germline CDR1 SGHVS, CDR2 FQNEAQ. The CDR3 sequence is 15 residues long. Trimming pared 1 base from V and 0 bases from J, leaving 9 bases between. The material sequenced was PBMCs or T cells enriched from blood (not recorded which). The sequence derives from a woman aged 40 to 55 with acute COVID-19. V gene TRBV7-8 combines with J gene TRBJ1-1, with TRBD1 as a possible D gene (6 bases). As DNA, the CDR3 is TGTGCCAGCAGCTTAGAGGGGACATTGAACACTGAAGCTTTCTTT. This translates into CASSLEGTLNTEAFF.